This T cell receptor beta chain was recorded in a study of blood T cell repertoires in COVID-19. Turning to the study itself: The study drew acute and convalescent COVID-19 samples from the United States, Italy and Spain. Sample material is recorded as cDNA or gDNA derived from T cells, B-cell-depleted T cells, or PBMCs.

This CDR3 region has 13 residues. The V end lost 3 bases, the J end lost 2 bases, and 10 bases lay between the germline ends. CDR1 SQVTM and CDR2 ANQGSEA come from the germline V gene. Original data processing: The authors estimated nucleated cell counts from reference gene primer amplification. Only in-frame clones appear in the TCRdb table, and some are missing; sequencing was by immunoSEQ multiplex PCR. The V and J calls and clone size come from that table; D and trimming were worked out from the DNA. The repertoire includes more than 65,000 clones, about 76% of them detected once, and around 21% sits in the top ten.

This chain joins TRBV29-1 and TRBJ1-2, with a tentative D call TRBD1 (6 bases). What was sequenced was peripheral blood. This sequence originates from a woman older than 75 with active or convalescent COVID-19. CDR3 bases: TGCAGCGTTGACAGGGGACAAAACTATGGCTACACCTTC. It translates to CSVDRGQNYGYTF.